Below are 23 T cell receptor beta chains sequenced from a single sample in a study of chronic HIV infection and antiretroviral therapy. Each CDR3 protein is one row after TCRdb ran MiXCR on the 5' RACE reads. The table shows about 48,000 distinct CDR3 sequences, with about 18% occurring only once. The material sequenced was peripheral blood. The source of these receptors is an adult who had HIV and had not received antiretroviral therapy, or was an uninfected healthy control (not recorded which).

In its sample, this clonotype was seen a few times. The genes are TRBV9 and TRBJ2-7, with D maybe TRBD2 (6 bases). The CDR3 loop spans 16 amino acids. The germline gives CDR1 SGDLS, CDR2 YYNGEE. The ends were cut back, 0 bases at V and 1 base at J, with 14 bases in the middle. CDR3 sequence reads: CASSVDLGTASYEQYF. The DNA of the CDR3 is TGTGCCAGCAGCGTAGACCTGGGGACTGCATCCTACGAGCAGTACTTC.

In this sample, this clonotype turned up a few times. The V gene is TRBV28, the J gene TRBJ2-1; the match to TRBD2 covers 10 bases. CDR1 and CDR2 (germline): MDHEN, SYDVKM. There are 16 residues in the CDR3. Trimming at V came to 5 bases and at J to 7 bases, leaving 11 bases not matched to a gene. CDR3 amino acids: CASSVPTSGFTNEQFF. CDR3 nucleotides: TGTGCCAGCAGTGTTCCGACTAGCGGGTTTACTAATGAGCAGTTCTTC.

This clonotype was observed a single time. This CDR3 is CASSYRTSASYEQYF. The CDR3 DNA is TGTGCCAGCAGCTATAGGACTAGCGCCTCCTACGAGCAGTACTTC. V and J are TRBV7-2 and TRBJ2-7, with 9 bases aligning to TRBD2. The CDR3 consists of 15 residues. Trimming at V came to 4 bases and at J to 0 bases, leaving 4 bases not matched to a gene. Germline V gives CDR1 SGHTA, CDR2 FQGNSA.

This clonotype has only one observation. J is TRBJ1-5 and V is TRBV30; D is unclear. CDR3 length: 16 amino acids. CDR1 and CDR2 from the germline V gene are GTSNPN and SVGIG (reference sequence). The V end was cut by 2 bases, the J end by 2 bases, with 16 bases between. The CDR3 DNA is TGTGCCTGGAGTAATAAGGGAGGGAAAGGCAATCAGCCCCAGCATTTT. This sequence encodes CAWSNKGGKGNQPQHF.

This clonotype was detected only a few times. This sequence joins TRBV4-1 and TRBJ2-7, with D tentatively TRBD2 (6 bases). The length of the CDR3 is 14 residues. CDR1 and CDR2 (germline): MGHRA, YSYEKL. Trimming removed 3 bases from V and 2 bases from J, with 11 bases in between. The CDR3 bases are TGCGCCAGCAGCCACCAGGCGGGGACCTACGAGCAGTACTTC. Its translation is CASSHQAGTYEQYF.

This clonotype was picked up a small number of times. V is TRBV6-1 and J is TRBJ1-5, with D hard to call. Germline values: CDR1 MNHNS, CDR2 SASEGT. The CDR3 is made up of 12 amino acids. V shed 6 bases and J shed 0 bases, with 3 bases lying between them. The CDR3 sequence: CASRGSNQPQHF. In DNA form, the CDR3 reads TGTGCCAGCAGAGGTAGCAATCAGCCCCAGCATTTT.

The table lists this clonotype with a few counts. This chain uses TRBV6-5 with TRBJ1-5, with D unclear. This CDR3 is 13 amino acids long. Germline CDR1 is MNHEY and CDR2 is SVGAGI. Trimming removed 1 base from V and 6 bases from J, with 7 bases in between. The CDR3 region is CASSYYKGQPQHF. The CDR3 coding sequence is TGTGCCAGCAGTTACTATAAGGGTCAGCCCCAGCATTTT.

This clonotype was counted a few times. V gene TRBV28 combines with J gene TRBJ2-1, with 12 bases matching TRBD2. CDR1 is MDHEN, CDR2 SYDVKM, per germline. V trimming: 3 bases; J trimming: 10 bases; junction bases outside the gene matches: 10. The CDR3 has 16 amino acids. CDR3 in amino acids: CASSLPLAGGPKEQFF. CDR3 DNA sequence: TGTGCCAGCAGTTTGCCCCTAGCGGGAGGGCCTAAGGAGCAGTTCTTC.

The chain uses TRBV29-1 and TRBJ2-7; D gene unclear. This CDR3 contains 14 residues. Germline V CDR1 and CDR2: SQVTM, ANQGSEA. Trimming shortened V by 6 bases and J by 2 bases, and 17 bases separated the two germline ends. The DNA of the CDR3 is TGCAGCGTCGTCCCGAATAGTACGCCCTACGAGCAGTACTTC. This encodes CSVVPNSTPYEQYF.

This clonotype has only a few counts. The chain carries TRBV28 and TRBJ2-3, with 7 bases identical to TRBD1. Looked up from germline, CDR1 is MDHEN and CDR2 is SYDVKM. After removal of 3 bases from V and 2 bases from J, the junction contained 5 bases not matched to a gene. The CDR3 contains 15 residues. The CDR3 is CASSFSTGNTDTQYF. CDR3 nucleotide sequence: TGTGCCAGCAGTTTCTCGACAGGGAACACAGATACGCAGTATTTT.

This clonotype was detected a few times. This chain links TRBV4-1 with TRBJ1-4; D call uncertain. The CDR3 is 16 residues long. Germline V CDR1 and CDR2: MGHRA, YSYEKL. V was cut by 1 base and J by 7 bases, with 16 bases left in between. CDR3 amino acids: CASSQVRPERSEKLFF. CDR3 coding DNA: TGCGCCAGCAGCCAAGTCAGGCCGGAAAGGTCTGAAAAACTGTTTTTT.

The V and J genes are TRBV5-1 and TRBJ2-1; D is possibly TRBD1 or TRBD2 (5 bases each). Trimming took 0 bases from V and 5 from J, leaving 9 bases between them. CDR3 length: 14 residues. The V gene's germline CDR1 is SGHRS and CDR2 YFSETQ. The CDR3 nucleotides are TGCGCCAGCAGCTTGGGGGACGAGAACAATGAGCAGTTCTTC. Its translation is CASSLGDENNEQFF.

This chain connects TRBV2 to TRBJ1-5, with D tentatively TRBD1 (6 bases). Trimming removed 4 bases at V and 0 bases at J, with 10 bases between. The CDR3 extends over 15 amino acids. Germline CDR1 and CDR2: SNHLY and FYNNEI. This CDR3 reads CASSGTVNSNQPQHF. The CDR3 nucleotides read TGTGCCAGCAGTGGGACAGTAAATAGCAATCAGCCCCAGCATTTT.

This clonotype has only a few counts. The CDR3 DNA reads as TGCAGCGTTGGTGGGGGGGGCTACCAAGAGACCCAGTACTTC. This translates into CSVGGGGYQETQYF. The chain couples TRBV29-1 to TRBJ2-5, with D possibly being TRBD2 (7 bases). Germline V lookup: CDR1 SQVTM, CDR2 ANQGSEA. The CDR3 runs 14 residues. Trimming took 4 bases from V and 0 from J, leaving 12 bases between them.

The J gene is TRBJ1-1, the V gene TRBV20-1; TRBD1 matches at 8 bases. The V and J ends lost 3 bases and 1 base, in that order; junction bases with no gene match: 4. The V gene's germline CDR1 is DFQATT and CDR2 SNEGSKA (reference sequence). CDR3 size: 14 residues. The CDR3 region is CSARGGQANTEAFF. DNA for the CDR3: TGCAGTGCTAGGGGGGGACAGGCGAACACTGAAGCTTTCTTT.

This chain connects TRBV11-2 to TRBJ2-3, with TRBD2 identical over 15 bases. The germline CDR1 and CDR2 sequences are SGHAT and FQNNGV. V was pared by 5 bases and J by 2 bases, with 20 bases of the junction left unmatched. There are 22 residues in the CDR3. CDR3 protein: CASSPLGLAGGVFRRDTDTQYF. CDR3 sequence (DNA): TGTGCCAGCAGCCCGCTGGGACTAGCGGGAGGCGTATTCCGACGGGACACAGATACGCAGTATTTT.

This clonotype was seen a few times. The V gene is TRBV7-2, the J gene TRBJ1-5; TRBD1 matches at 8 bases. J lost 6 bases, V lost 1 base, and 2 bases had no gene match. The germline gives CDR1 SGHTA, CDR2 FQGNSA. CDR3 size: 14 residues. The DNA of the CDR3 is TGTGCCAGCAGCTTAGGGGACAGGTTTCAGCCCCAGCATTTT. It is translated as CASSLGDRFQPQHF.

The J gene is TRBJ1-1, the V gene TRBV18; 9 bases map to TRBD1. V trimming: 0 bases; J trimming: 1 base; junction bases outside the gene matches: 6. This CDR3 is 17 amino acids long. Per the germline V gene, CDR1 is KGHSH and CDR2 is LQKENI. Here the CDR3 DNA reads TGTGCCAGCTCACCACCCCGGGACAGGGTGGAGAACACTGAAGCTTTCTTT. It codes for CASSPPRDRVENTEAFF.

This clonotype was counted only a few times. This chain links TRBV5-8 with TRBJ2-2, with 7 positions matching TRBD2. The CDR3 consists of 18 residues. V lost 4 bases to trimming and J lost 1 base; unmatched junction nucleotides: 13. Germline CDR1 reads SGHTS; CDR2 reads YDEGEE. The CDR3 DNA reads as TGTGCCAGCAGCCAAGGACTAGTTTGGCTCAAGAACACCGGGGAGCTGTTTTTT. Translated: CASSQGLVWLKNTGELFF.

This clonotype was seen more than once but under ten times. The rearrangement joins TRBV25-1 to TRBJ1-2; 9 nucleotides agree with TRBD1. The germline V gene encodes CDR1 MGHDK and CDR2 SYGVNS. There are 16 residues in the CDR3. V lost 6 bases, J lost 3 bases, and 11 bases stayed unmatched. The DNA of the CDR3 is TGTGCCAGCAGACCACAGGGGGCGGTCTCCCACTATGGCTACACCTTC. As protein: CASRPQGAVSHYGYTF.

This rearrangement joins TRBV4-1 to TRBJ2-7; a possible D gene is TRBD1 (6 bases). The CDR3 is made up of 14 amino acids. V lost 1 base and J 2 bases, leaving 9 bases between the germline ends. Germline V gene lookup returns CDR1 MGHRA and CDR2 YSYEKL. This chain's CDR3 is CASSQAQGPYEQYF. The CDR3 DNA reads TGCGCCAGCAGCCAAGCCCAGGGGCCCTACGAGCAGTACTTC.

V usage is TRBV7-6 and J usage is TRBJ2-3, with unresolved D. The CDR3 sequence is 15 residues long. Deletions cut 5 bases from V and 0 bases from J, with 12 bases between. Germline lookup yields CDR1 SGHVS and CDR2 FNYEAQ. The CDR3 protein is CASSRGGWSTDTQYF. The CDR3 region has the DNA TGTGCCAGCAGCCGTGGCGGTTGGAGCACAGATACGCAGTATTTT.

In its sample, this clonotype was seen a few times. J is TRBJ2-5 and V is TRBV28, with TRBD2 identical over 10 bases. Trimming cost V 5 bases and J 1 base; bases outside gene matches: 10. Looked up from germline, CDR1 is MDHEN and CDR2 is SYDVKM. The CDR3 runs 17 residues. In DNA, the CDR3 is TGTGCCAGCAGTCCATCCGGACTAGCGGTACTCCAAGAGACCCAGTACTTC. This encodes CASSPSGLAVLQETQYF. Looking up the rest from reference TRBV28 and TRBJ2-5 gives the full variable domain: DVKVTQSSRYLVKRTGEKVFLECVQDMDHENMFWYRQDPGLGLRLIYFSYDVKMKEKGDIPEGYSVSREKKERFSLILESASTNQTSMYLCASSPSGLAVLQETQYFGPGTRLLVL.